This T cell receptor (beta chain) was identified in a study of shared clonotypes between healthy human individuals. Study conclusions and caveats: Only blood was sampled, and tissue TCR repertoires likely differ from blood ones.

V shed 3 bases and J shed 5 bases, with 7 bases lying between them. CDR1 SNHLY and CDR2 FYNNEI come from the germline V gene. This CDR3 contains 13 residues. Everyone who donated was a Caucasian adult who lived in Nashville, Tennessee. TCRdb keeps only in-frame clones here, not all; method: immunoSEQ multiplex PCR. The profile shows approximately 500,000 clones, over 60% of them singletons. Remarks on this clone: Its antigen is unidentified.

This receptor was obtained from a middle-aged woman in good health. Some clones in this sample may be carry-over from other donors' samples. The chain has TRBV2 and TRBJ2-2, with a possible D match to TRBD1 (5 bases). The sequenced sample was PBMCs. The CDR3 here is CASSDQGTGELFF. CDR3 DNA: TGTGCCAGCAGTGACCAGGGAACCGGGGAGCTGTTTTTT.